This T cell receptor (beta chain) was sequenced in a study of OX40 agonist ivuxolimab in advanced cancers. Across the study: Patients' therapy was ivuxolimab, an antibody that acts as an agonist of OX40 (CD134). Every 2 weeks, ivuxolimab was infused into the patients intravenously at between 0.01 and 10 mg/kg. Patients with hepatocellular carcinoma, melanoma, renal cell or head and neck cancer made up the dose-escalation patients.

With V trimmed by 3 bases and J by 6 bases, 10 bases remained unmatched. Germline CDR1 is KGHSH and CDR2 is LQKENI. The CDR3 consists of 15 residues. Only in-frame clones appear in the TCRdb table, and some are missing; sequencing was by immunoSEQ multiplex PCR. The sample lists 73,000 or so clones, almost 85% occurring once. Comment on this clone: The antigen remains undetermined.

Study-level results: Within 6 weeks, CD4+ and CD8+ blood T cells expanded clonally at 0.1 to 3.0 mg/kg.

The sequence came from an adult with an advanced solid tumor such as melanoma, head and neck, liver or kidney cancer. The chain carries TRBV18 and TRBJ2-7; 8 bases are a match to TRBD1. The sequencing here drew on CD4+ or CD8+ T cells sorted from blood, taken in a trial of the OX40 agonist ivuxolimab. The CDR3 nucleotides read TGTGCCAGCTCACCTGCCGGGACAGGAATCGGCGAGCAGTACTTC. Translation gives CASSPAGTGIGEQYF.